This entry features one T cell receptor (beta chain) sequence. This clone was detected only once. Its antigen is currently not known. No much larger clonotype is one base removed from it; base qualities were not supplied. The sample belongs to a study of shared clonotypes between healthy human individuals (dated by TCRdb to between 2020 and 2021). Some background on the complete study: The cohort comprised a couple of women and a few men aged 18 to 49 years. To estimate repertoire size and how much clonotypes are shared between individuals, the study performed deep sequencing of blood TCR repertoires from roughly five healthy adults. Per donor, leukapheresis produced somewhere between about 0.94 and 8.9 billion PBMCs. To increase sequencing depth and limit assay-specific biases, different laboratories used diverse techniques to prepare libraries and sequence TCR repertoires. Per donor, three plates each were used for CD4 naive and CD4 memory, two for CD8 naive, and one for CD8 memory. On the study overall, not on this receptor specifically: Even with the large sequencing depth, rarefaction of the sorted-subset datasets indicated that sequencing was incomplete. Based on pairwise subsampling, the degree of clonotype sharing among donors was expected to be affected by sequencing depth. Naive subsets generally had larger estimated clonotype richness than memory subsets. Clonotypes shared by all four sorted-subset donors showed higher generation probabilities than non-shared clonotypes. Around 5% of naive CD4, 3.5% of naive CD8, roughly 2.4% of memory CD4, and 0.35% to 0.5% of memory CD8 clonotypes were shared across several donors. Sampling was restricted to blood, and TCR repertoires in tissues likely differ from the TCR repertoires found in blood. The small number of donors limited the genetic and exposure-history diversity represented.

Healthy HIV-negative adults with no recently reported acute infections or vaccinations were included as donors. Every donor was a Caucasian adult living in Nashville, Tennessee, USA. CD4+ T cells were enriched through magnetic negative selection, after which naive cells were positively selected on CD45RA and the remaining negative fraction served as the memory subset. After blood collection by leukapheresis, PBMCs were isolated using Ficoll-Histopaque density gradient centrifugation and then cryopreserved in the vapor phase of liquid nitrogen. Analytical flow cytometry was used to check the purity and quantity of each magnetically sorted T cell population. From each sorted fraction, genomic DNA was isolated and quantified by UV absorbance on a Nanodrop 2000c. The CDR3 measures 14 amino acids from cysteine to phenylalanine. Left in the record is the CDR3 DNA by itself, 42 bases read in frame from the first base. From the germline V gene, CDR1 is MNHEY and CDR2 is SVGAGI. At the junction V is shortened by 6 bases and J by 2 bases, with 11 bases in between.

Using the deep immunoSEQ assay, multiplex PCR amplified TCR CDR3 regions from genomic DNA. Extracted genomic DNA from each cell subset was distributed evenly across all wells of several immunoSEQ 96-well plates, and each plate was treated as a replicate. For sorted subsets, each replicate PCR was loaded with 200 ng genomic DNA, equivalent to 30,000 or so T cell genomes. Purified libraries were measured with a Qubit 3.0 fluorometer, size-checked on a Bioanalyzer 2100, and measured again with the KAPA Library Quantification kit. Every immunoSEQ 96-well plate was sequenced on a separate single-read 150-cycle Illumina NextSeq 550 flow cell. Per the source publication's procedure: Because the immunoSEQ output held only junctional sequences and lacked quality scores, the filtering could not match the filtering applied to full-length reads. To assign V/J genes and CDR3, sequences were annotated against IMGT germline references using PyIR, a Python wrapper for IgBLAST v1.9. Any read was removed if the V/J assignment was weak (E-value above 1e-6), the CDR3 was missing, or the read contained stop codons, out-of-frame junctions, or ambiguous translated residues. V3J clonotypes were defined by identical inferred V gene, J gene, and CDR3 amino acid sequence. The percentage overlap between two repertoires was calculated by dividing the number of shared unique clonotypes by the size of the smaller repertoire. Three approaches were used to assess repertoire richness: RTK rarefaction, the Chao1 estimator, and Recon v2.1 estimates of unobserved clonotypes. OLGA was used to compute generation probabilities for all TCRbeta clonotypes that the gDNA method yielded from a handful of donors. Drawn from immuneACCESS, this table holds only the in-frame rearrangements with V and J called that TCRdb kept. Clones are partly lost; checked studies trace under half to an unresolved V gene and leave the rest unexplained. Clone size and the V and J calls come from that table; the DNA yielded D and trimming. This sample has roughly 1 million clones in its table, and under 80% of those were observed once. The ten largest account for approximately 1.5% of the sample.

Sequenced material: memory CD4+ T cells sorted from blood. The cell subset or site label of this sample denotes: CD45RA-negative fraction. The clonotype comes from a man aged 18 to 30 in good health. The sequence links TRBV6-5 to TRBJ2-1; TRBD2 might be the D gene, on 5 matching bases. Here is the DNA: TGTGCCAGCAGGATGCCGGGGACCTACAATGAGCAGTTCTTC. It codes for CASRMPGTYNEQFF.